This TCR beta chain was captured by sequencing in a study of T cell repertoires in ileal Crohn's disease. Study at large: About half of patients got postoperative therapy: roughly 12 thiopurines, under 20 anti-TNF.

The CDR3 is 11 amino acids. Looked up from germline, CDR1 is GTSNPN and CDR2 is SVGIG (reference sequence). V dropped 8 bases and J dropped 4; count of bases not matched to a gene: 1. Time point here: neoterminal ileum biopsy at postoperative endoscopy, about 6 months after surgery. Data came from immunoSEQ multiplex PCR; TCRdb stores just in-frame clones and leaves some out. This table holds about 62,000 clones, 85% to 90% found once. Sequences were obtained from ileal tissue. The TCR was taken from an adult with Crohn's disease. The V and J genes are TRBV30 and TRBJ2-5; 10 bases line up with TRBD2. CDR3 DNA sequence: TGTGCCCGACTAGCGGGAGAGACCCAGTACTTC. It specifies CARLAGETQYF.